This T cell receptor (beta chain) was identified in a study of blood T cells in healthy people across ages. This clonotype was observed at least ten times. Using a J-beta primer mix together with a sample-barcoded 5' primer, a second PCR was run for roughly 7 to 12 cycles. In TCRdb, the 5' RACE reads were re-called with MiXCR into one record per CDR3 protein. This sample has 1.5 million to 2 million distinct CDR3 sequences; 28% occur once, and the top ten carry approximately 7.7%. Per the germline V gene, CDR1 is SGHKS and CDR2 is YYEKEE (reference sequence). V was pared by 1 base and J by 8 bases, with 13 bases between. The CDR3 has 14 amino acids.

Sequenced sample: blood. J is TRBJ2-4 and V is TRBV5-5; D unclear. This receptor was obtained from a woman in her twenties or thirties in good health. CDR3 DNA: TGTGCCAGCAGCTTGATCGAAGGTGGGGACATTCAGTACTTC. Its protein is CASSLIEGGDIQYF. The full variable domain, its missing parts supplied by reference TRBV5-5 and TRBJ2-4, is DAGVTQSPTHLIKTRGQQVTLRCSPISGHKSVSWYQQVLGQGPQFIFQYYEKEERGRGNFPDRFSARQFPNYSSELNVNALLLGDSALYLCASSLIEGGDIQYFGAGTRLSVL.